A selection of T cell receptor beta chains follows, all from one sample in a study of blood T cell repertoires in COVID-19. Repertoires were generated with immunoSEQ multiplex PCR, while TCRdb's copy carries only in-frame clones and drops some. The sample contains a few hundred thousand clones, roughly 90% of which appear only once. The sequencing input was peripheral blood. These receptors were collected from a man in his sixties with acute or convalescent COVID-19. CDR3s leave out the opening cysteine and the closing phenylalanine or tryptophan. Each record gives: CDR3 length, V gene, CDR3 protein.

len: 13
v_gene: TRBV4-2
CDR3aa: ASSQERAGNYGYT

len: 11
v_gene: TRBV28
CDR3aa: ASSPPTPAEAF

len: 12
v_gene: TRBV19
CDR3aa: ASSDRGDTGELF

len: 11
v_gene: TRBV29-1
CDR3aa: SVAGTGITEAF

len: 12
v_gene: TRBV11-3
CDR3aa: ASSLGARNYGYT

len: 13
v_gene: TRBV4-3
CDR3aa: ASSIDRVGNQPQH

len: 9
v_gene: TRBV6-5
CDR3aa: ASSLRQEQY

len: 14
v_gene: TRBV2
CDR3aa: ASIWDTGRPNTEAF

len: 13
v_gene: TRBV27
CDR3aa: ASSFGRGGYNEQF

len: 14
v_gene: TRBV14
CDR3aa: ASSQLRGVGYNEQF

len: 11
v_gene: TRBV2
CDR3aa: ASRTGDHQPQH

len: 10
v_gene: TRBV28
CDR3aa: ASLVGNQPQH

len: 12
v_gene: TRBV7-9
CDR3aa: ASSRGGQWGELF

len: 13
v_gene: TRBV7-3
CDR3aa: ASSLGTANTGELF

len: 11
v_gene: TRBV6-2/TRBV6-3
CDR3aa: ASSYRQTVRRF

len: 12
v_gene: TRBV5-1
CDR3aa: ASSLGQEQETQY

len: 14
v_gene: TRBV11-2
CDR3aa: ASSSSGLASYNEQF

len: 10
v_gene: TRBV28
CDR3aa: ASSFRDRTQY

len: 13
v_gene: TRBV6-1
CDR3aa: ASSERGTGSYEQY

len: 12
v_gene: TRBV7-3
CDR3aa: ASSPTGSNQPQH

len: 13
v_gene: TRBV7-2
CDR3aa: ASSLGAGEQETQY

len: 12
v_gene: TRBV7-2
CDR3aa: ASSGPRGNYGYT

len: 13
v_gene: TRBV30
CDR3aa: AWLLKDRGDSPLH

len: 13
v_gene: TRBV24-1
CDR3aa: ATSVPGRGANEQF

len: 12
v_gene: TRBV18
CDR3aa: ASSPQALDSDQH

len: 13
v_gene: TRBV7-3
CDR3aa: ASSPGTSGSDTQY

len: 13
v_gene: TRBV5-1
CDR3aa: ASSLRQTNTGELF

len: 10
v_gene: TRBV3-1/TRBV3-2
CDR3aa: ASSQSDGEAF

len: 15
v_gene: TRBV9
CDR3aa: ASSLRFGGANTGELF

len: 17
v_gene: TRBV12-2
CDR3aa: ASRLEPRRERENHNEQF

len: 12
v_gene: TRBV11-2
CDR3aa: ASSLERGGYGYT

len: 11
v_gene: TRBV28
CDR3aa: ASVGQPAIGYT

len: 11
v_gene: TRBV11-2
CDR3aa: ASSLGTAYEQY

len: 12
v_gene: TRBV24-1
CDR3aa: ATSDGTGYYEQY

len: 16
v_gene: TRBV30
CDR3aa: AWSPPGLAGPTPYEQY

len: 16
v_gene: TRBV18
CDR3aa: ASSPPWETGDKDTEAF

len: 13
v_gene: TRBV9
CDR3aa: ASSVSGRGVNTQY

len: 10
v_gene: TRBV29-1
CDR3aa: SVEAASYEQY

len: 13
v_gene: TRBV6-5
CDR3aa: ASSPTGASGNTIY

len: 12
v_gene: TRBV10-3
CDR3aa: AISEGRGNQPQH

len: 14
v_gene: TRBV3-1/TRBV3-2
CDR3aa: ASSQRTGRNTGELF

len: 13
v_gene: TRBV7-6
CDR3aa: ASSLDVGAETEAF

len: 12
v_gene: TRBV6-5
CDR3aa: ASSVDRGSEKLF

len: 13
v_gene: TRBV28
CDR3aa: ASSSWQRGNYGYT

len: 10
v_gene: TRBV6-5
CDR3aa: ASSSSTGEQY

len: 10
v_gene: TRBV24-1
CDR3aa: ATSDRYNEQF

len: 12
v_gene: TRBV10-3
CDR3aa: AISESGVNSPLH

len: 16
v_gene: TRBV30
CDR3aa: AWTTGLAGGPSIGELF

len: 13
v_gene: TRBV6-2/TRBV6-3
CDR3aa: ASSYSRTPGGGYT

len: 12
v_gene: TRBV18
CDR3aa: ASSDGQGFDEQY

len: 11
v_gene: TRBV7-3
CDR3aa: ASSLTRNNEQF